One sample yielded the 15 T cell receptor beta chains listed below, sequenced in a study of cytomegalovirus exposure and HLA in healthy donors. Vbeta (60) and Jbeta (13) primers were used in the PCR. Here immunoSEQ multiplex PCR was the method, and the copy in TCRdb shows in-frame clones only, minus some. The sample includes approximately 160,000 clones, about three fifths of them seen just once. The sample was PBMCs. The origin of the receptors is a woman in her 30s in good health and CMV-seropositive.

The V gene is TRBV5-4, the J gene TRBJ2-1; TRBD2 matches at 8 bases. The junction had 2 bases not matched to a gene; V was cut back by 2 bases and J by 1 base. The CDR3 sequence is 15 residues long. Germline V CDR1 and CDR2: SGHNT, YYREEE (reference sequence). CDR3 amino acids: CASSFAGGSYNEQFF. Written as DNA, the CDR3 is TGTGCCAGCAGCTTCGCGGGAGGTTCCTACAATGAGCAGTTCTTC.

This clone was counted a few times. The V gene is TRBV4-2, the J gene TRBJ1-5; 7 bases fit TRBD1. CDR3 length equals 16 residues. The germline CDR1 and CDR2 sequences are LGHNA and YNFKEQ. V dropped 4 bases and J dropped 2; count of bases not matched to a gene: 8. The CDR3 here is CASSRALTGGNQPQHF. For the CDR3, the DNA is TGTGCCAGCAGCCGAGCTTTAACAGGGGGCAATCAGCCCCAGCATTTT.

The rearrangement uses TRBV6-5 and TRBJ2-2, with D possibly TRBD2 on 6 matching bases. The CDR3 is made up of 14 amino acids. V lost 3 bases, J lost 7 bases, and 12 bases lay in between. Germline V lookup: CDR1 MNHEY, CDR2 SVGAGI. CDR3: CASSYGLKNGELFF. CDR3 in DNA: TGTGCCAGCAGTTATGGACTAAAGAACGGGGAGCTGTTTTTT.

V usage is TRBV11-2 and J usage is TRBJ1-1; D perhaps matches TRBD1 (6 bases). CDR1 is SGHAT and CDR2 is FQNNGV in the germline V gene. Trimming left V 3 bases short and J 5 bases short, with 13 bases between. The CDR3 spans 14 residues. The CDR3 DNA follows: TGTGCCAGCAGCTTTTCAGGGGCAGATACTGAAGCTTTCTTT. The encoded protein is CASSFSGADTEAFF.

This clone was observed a single time. This chain links TRBV5-4 with TRBJ1-4; 7 bases are shared with TRBD1. J was trimmed by 10 bases and V by 0 bases; bases with no gene match: 6. The CDR3 is 14 residues long. Germline V CDR1 and CDR2: SGHNT, YYREEE (reference sequence). The CDR3 sequence: CASSLDRGPRKLFF. The CDR3 nucleotides read TGTGCCAGCAGCTTGGACAGGGGTCCGAGAAAACTGTTTTTT.

The gene calls are TRBV30 and TRBJ2-5; possibly TRBD2 for D (5 bases). The last part of the DNA fits TRBJ2-7 better; the J call may be wrong. Per the germline V gene, CDR1 is GTSNPN and CDR2 is SVGIG (reference sequence). The CDR3 consists of 15 residues. The DNA for the CDR3 is TGTGCCTGGAAGTCGGTTGAGCGGCCTACCTACGAGCAGTACTTC. Its translation: CAWKSVERPTYEQYF.

A single count supports this clone. The chain joins TRBV30 to TRBJ1-1; D may be TRBD1 (5 bases). The CDR3 sequence is 13 residues long. The V end was cut by 4 bases, the J end by 2 bases, with 11 bases between. The germline V gene encodes CDR1 GTSNPN and CDR2 SVGIG (reference sequence). The CDR3, as DNA: TGTGCCTGGACTCTGGACATTAACACTGAAGCTTTCTTT. Translated, it gives CAWTLDINTEAFF. Drawing the rest from reference TRBV30 and TRBJ1-1, the complete variable domain is SQTIHQWPATLVQPVGSPLSLECTVEGTSNPNLYWYRQAAGRGLQLLFYSVGIGQISSEVPQNLSASRPQDRQFILSSKKLLLSDSGFYLCAWTLDINTEAFFGQGTRLTVV.

This clone was counted only a few times. J is TRBJ1-4 and V is TRBV7-2; D not certain. Trimming took off 2 bases at V and 5 bases at J, with 9 bases between the two ends. From germline, CDR1 is SGHTA and CDR2 FQGNSA. This CDR3 region has 14 residues. In DNA form, the CDR3 reads TGTGCCAGCAGCTTAAGGACGGGAAATGAAAAACTGTTTTTT. This encodes CASSLRTGNEKLFF.

This chain links TRBV7-2 with TRBJ1-1, with D possibly being TRBD1 (5 bases). The CDR3 contains 16 residues. Per germline, CDR1 SGHTA and CDR2 FQGNSA. Trimming stripped 6 bases from V and 6 bases from J, with 23 bases between. The CDR3 DNA follows: TGTGCCAGCAGACTGGGGCATTGGAACCGGGCGTCTGAAGCTTTCTTT. Translation: CASRLGHWNRASEAFF.

This clone was seen a few times. The chain has TRBV9 and TRBJ2-3; TRBD2 might be the D (6 bases). Germline V CDR1 and CDR2: SGDLS, YYNGEE. The CDR3 covers 18 residues. Trimming pared 4 bases from V and 1 base from J, leaving 22 bases between. The CDR3 spells CASSRGLSVGGGTDTQYF. The CDR3, as DNA: TGTGCCAGCAGCAGGGGACTTTCAGTGGGCGGGGGCACAGATACGCAGTATTTT. Using reference TRBV9 and TRBJ2-3 for the parts outside the CDR3, the full variable domain is DSGVTQTPKHLITATGQRVTLRCSPRSGDLSVYWYQQSLDQGLQFLIQYYNGEERAKGNILERFSAQQFPDLHSELNLSSLELGDSALYFCASSRGLSVGGGTDTQYFGPGTRLTVL.

The J gene is TRBJ2-3, the V gene TRBV9, with TRBD2 matching 13 bases. The CDR3 sequence is 16 residues long. Germline-derived CDR1 and CDR2 are SGDLS and YYNGEE. Trimming cost V 4 bases and J 6 bases; bases outside gene matches: 8. The CDR3 spells CASSPRTSGGLDTQYF. The CDR3 nucleotides are TGTGCCAGCAGCCCCCGGACTAGCGGGGGCTTGGATACGCAGTATTTT.

V and J are TRBV7-6 and TRBJ2-5, with 9 bases fitting TRBD1. The J call is doubtful: the DNA matches TRBJ2-7 better. This CDR3 is built from 16 residues. CDR1 is SGHVS and CDR2 is FNYEAQ in the germline V gene. The CDR3 loop is CASSLVGTGIVNEQYF. CDR3 DNA: TGTGCCAGCAGCTTAGTCGGGACAGGGATAGTGAACGAGCAGTACTTC.

In this sample, this clone turned up a few times. The rearrangement joins TRBV10-1 to TRBJ2-7; tentative D call: TRBD2 (5 bases). The CDR3 sequence is 15 residues long. Germline assignment: CDR1 WNHNN and CDR2 SYGVQD (reference sequence). V shed 3 bases and J shed 2 bases, with 14 bases lying between them. CDR3 sequence reads: CASSEAGVPTYEQYF. CDR3 coding DNA: TGCGCCAGCAGTGAAGCCGGGGTCCCAACCTACGAGCAGTACTTC.

Only a few counts were recorded for this clone. V and J are TRBV19 and TRBJ2-7; 7 bases agree with TRBD1. The junction had 8 bases not matched to a gene; V was cut back by 6 bases and J by 3 bases. Germline CDR1 is LNHDA and CDR2 is SQIVND (reference sequence). This CDR3 spans 14 amino acids. CDR3 sequence (DNA): TGTGCCAGTAGCGCCGGGACAGCCCTCTACGAGCAGTACTTC. Its protein product is CASSAGTALYEQYF.

V is TRBV5-1 and J is TRBJ2-5; possibly TRBD2 for D (5 bases). Germline CDR1 reads SGHRS; CDR2 reads YFSETQ. The germline V and J ends were trimmed by 2 bases and 2 bases, with 7 bases remaining between them. There are 13 residues in the CDR3. The CDR3 nucleotides are TGCGCCAGCAGCTTACGCGGGCAAGAGACCCAGTACTTC. Its translation is CASSLRGQETQYF.